This TCR beta chain originates from a study of blood T cell repertoires in COVID-19. As for the study in general: Acute-phase and convalescent COVID-19 samples originated in the United States, Italy and Spain. Sample material is recorded as cDNA or gDNA derived from T cells, B-cell-depleted T cells, or PBMCs.

As handled by the study authors: By means of reference gene primer amplification, nucleated cell counts were estimated. Measured with immunoSEQ multiplex PCR; TCRdb has only the in-frame clones, and not every one. V and J calls plus clone size are reproduced from that table; the DNA served to infer D and trimming. The sample records more than 110,000 clones, roughly four fifths being singletons. The source of this sequence is a man aged 80 or over with acute or convalescent COVID-19. Sequenced: peripheral blood.

DNA for the CDR3: TGCGCCAGCAGCTTGGAGGGTCCGGGACAGCCCCAGCATTTT. Translated: CASSLEGPGQPQHF. The V gene is TRBV5-1, the J gene TRBJ1-5; the D is unclear. Germline assignment: CDR1 SGHRS and CDR2 YFSETQ. V lost 0 bases and J lost 7, with 11 bases in between. The CDR3 is 14 residues long.